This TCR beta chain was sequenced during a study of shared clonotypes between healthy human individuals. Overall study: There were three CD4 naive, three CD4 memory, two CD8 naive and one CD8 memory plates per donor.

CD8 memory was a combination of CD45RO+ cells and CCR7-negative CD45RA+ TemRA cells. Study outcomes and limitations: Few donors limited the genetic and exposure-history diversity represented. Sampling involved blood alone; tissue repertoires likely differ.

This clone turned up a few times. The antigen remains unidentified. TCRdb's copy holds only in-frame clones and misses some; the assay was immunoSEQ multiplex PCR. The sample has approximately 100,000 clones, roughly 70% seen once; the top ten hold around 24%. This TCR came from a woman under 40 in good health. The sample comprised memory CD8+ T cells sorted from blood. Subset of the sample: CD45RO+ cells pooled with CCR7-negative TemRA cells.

CDR3 DNA sequence: TGTGCCAGCAGTTTTTTGGGGGGCGCAGGTCAGCCCCAGCATTTT. It codes for CASSFLGGAGQPQHF. The J gene is TRBJ1-5, the V gene TRBV28; TRBD1 is a possible D gene (6 bases). With 3 bases removed from V and 6 bases from J, the gap between germline ends came to 15 bases. CDR3 length equals 15 residues. Germline loops: CDR1 MDHEN, CDR2 SYDVKM.